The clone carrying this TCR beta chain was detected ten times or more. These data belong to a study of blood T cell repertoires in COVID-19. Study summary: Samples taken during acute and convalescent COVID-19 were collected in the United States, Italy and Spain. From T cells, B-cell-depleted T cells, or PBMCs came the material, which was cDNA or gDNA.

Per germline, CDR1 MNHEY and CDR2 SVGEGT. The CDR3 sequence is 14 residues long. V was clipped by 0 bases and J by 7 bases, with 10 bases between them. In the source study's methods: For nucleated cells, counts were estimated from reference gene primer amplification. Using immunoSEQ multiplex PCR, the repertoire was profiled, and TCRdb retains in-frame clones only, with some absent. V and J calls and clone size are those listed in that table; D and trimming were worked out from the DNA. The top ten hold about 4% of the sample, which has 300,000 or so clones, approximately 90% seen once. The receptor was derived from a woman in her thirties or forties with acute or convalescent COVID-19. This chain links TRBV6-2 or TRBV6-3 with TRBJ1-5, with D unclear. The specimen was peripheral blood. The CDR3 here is CASSYSNAGQPQHF. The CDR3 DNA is TGTGCCAGCAGTTACTCGAACGCGGGACAGCCCCAGCATTTT.